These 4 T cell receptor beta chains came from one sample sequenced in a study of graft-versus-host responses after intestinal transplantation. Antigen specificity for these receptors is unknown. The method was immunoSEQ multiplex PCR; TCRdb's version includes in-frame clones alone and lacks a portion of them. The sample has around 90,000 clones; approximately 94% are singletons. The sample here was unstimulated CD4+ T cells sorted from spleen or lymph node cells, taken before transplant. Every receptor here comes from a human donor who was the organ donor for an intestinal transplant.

CDR3: CASSQGELRSYEQYF. The CDR3 nucleotides read TGTGCCAGCAGCCAAGGCGAATTACGCTCCTACGAGCAGTACTTC. This chain joins TRBV14 and TRBJ2-7; D is ambiguous. CDR3 size: 15 residues. V was cut by 1 base and J by 0 bases, with 10 bases left in between. Per the germline V gene, CDR1 is SGHDN and CDR2 is FVKESK.

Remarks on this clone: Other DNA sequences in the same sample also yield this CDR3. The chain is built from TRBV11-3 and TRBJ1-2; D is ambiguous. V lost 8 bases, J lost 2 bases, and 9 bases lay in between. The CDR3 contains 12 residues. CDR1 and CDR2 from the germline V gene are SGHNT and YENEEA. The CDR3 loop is CASALKNYGYTF. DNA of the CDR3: TGTGCCAGCGCCCTGAAGAACTATGGCTACACCTTC.

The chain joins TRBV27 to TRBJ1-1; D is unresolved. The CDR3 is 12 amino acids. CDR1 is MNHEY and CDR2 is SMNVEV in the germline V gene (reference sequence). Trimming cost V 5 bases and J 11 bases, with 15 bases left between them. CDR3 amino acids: CASSPPGVAAFF. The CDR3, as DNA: TGTGCCAGCAGTCCCCCCGGGGTAGCGGCTTTCTTT.

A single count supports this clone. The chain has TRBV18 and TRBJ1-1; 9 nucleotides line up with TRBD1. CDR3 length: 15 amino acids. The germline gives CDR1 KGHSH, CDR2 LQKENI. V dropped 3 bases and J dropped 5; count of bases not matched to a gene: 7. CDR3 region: CASSPRTGEVTEAFF. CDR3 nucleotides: TGTGCCAGCTCACCCAGGACAGGGGAGGTAACTGAAGCTTTCTTT.